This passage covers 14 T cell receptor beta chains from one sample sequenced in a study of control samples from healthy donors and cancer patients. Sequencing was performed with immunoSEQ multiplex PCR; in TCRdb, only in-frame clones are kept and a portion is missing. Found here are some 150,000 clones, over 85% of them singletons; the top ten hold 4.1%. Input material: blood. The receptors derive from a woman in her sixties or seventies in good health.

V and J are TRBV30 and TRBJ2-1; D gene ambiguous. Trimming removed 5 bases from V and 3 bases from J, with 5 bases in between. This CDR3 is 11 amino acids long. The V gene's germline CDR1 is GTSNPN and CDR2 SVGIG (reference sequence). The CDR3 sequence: CAWGNYNEQFF. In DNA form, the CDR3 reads TGTGCCTGGGGAAACTACAATGAGCAGTTCTTC.

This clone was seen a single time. CDR3 in DNA: TGTGCCAGCAGCTTAGGCTCCGCAGGGCAATACGAGCAGTACTTC. Translated, it gives CASSLGSAGQYEQYF. The rearrangement links TRBV7-9 to TRBJ2-7; tentatively, D is TRBD1 (5 bases). This CDR3 spans 15 amino acids. With 1 base removed from V and 4 bases from J, the gap between germline ends came to 14 bases. Germline-derived CDR1 and CDR2 are SEHNR and FQNEAQ (reference sequence).

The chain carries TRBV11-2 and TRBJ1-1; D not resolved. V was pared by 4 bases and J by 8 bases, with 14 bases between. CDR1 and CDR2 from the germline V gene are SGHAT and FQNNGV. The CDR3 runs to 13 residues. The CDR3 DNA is TGTGCCAGCAGCTGGGAGTACATAGCCGAAGCTTTCTTT. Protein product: CASSWEYIAEAFF.

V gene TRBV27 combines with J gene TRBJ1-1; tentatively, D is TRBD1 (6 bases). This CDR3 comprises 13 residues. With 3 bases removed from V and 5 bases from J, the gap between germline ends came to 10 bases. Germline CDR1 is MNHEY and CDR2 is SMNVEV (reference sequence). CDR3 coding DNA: TGTGCCAGCAGTTTCAGCAGGGGAACTGAAGCTTTCTTT. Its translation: CASSFSRGTEAFF.

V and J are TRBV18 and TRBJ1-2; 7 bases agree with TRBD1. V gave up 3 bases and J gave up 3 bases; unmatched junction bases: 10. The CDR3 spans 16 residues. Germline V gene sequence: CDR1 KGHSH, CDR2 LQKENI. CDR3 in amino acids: CASSPLTGTEDYGYTF. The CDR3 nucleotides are TGTGCCAGCTCACCGCTTACCGGGACAGAAGACTATGGCTACACCTTC. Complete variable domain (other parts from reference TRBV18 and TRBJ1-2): NAGVMQNPRHLVRRRGQEARLRCSPMKGHSHVYWYRQLPEEGLKFMVYLQKENIIDESGMPKERFSAEFPKEGPSILRIQQVVRGDSAAYFCASSPLTGTEDYGYTFGSGTRLTVV.

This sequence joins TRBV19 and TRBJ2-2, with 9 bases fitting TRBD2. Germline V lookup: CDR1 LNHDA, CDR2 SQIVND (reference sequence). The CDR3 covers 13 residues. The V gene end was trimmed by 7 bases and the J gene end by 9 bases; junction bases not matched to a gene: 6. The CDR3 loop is CASILSGGWELFF. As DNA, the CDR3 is TGTGCCAGTATCCTTAGCGGGGGTTGGGAGCTGTTTTTT.

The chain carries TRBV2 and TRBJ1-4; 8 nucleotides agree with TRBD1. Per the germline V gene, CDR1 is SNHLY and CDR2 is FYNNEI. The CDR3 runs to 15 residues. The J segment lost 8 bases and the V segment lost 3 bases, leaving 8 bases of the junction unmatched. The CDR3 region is CASSEFQGAGEKLFF. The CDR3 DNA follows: TGTGCCAGCAGTGAGTTTCAGGGGGCGGGCGAAAAACTGTTTTTT.

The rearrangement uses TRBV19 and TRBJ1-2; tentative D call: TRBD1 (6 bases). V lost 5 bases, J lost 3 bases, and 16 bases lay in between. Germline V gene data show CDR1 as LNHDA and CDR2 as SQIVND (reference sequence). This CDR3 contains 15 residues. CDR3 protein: CASSLTLEGDYGYTF. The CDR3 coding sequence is TGTGCCAGTAGTCTGACCCTCGAGGGGGACTATGGCTACACCTTC.

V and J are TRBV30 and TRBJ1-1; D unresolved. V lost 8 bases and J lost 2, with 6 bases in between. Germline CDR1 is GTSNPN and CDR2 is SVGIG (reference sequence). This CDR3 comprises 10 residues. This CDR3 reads CALSNTEAFF. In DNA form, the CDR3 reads TGTGCCCTTTCTAACACTGAAGCTTTCTTT.

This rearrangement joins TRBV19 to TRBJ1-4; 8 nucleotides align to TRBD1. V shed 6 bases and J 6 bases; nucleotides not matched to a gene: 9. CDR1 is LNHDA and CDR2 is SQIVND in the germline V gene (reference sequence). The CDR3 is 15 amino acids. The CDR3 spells CASSRTGGRDEKLFF. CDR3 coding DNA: TGTGCCAGTAGCCGAACAGGGGGGAGAGATGAAAAACTGTTTTTT.

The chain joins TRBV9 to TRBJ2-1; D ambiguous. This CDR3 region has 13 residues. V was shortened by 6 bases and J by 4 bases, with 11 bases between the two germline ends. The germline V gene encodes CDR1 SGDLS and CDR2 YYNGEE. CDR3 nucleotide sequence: TGTGCCAGCACCAACTTGGGTTACAATGAGCAGTTCTTC. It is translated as CASTNLGYNEQFF.

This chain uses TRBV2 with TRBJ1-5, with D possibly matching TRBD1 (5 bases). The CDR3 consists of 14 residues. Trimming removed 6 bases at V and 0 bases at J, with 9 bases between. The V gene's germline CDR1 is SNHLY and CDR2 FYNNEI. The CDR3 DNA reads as TGTGCCAGCAGCTTACAGGATAGCAATCAGCCCCAGCATTTT. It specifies CASSLQDSNQPQHF.

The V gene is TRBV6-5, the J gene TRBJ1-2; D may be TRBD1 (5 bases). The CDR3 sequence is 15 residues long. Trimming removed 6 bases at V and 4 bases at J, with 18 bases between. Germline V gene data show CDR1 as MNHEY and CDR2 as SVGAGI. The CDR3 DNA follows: TGTGCCAGCAGGGCCGGGGGATGGTCCCTCTATGGCTACACCTTC. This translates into CASRAGGWSLYGYTF.

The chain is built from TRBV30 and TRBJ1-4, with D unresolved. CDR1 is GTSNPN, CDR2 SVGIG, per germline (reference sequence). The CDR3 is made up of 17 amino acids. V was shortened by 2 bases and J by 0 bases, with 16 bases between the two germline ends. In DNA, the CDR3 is TGTGCCTGGAGTTCAGGCGGAGGAAGTGCAACTAATGAAAAACTGTTTTTT. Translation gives CAWSSGGGSATNEKLFF.